These 10 T cell receptor beta chains were all obtained from the same sample, sequenced in a study of cytomegalovirus exposure and HLA in healthy donors. Clones were sequenced by immunoSEQ multiplex PCR, and TCRdb holds only the in-frame ones, with some missing. The sample consists of approximately 300,000 clones, roughly 88% of them appearing once. Source material: PBMCs. The source of these receptors is a woman aged 18-35 years in good health and CMV-seronegative.

The count of this clone is one. The V and J genes are TRBV4-3 and TRBJ1-2; possibly TRBD1 for D (5 bases). The germline V gene has CDR1 LGHNA and CDR2 YSLEER. V was shortened by 0 bases and J by 1 base, with 9 bases between the two germline ends. The length of the CDR3 is 15 residues. The CDR3 DNA follows: TGCGCCAGCAGCCAAGATCCCGGGGGTAACTATGGCTACACCTTC. Translating gives CASSQDPGGNYGYTF.

This clone was counted once. The chain links TRBV5-4 to TRBJ2-2; 7 nucleotides match TRBD2. The CDR3 length is 17 residues. V trimming: 4 bases; J trimming: 5 bases; junction bases outside the gene matches: 14. Looked up from germline, CDR1 is SGHNT and CDR2 is YYREEE (reference sequence). For the CDR3, the DNA is TGTGCCAGCAGCCCCCTCGGGGGAGGGTCGGGTACCGGGGAGCTGTTTTTT. Its translation: CASSPLGGGSGTGELFF.

This clone showed up just a few times. The chain employs TRBV6-5 and TRBJ1-2, with 9 nucleotides matching TRBD1. Germline values: CDR1 MNHEY, CDR2 SVGAGI. V shed 6 bases and J 7 bases; nucleotides not matched to a gene: 6. CDR3 length: 13 amino acids. CDR3 region: CASSEGQGAGYTF. CDR3 bases: TGTGCCAGCAGCGAGGGACAGGGTGCTGGCTACACCTTC.

This chain joins TRBV2 and TRBJ2-5; 12 positions agree with TRBD2. Germline CDR1 is SNHLY and CDR2 is FYNNEI. The CDR3 is 16 amino acids. Trimming at V came to 4 bases and at J to 4 bases, leaving 7 bases not matched to a gene. CDR3 coding DNA: TGTGCCAGCAGTGCGGCTAGCGGGAGGGGTCGAGAGACCCAGTACTTC. Translating it yields CASSAASGRGRETQYF.

The rearrangement uses TRBV7-9 and TRBJ1-5, with TRBD1 as a possible D gene (5 bases). Deletions cut 4 bases from V and 4 bases from J, with 8 bases between. CDR1 is SEHNR, CDR2 FQNEAQ, per germline (reference sequence). This CDR3 spans 13 amino acids. The CDR3 sequence is CASSSGGNQPQHF. The CDR3 DNA reads TGTGCCAGCAGCTCCGGGGGTAATCAGCCCCAGCATTTT.

The chain uses TRBV5-6 and TRBJ2-3; the D is unclear. Trimming removed 2 bases from V and 6 bases from J, with 7 bases in between. The CDR3 totals 12 residues. Germline-derived CDR1 and CDR2 are SGHDT and YYEEEE. DNA of the CDR3: TGTGCCAGCAGCTTTTCAGCGGATACGCAGTATTTT. Translating gives CASSFSADTQYF.

The chain uses TRBV2 and TRBJ2-2; perhaps TRBD1 as D (5 bases). V was clipped by 4 bases and J by 6 bases, with 15 bases between them. The length of the CDR3 is 15 residues. Germline-derived CDR1 and CDR2 are SNHLY and FYNNEI. The CDR3 DNA sequence: TGTGCCAGCAGTGTCAGGACACTTGAGGCCGGGGAGCTGTTTTTT. Protein product: CASSVRTLEAGELFF.

The chain has TRBV6-5 and TRBJ1-5; possible D gene TRBD1, 5 bases. The germline gives CDR1 MNHEY, CDR2 SVGAGI. The CDR3 sequence is 15 residues long. V lost 5 bases, J lost 2 bases, and 13 bases lay in between. The CDR3 sequence: CASSNLGGGNQPQHF. CDR3 nucleotides: TGTGCCAGCAGTAACCTCGGGGGAGGCAATCAGCCCCAGCATTTT.

The V gene is TRBV4-1, the J gene TRBJ2-3, with D tentatively TRBD1 (5 bases). V was cut by 4 bases and J by 3 bases, with 14 bases left in between. The CDR3 sequence is 15 residues long. CDR1 and CDR2 from the germline V gene are MGHRA and YSYEKL. The chain's CDR3 is CASSPAGRTTDTQYF. DNA of the CDR3: TGCGCCAGCAGCCCAGCCGGCAGGACAACAGATACGCAGTATTTT.

This sequence joins TRBV6-5 and TRBJ2-6; tentatively, D is TRBD2 (5 bases). V was clipped by 4 bases and J by 8 bases, with 9 bases between them. This CDR3 comprises 13 residues. Per germline, CDR1 MNHEY and CDR2 SVGAGI. The CDR3 DNA follows: TGTGCCAGCAGTTTGCCGGGGACCAACGTCCTGACTTTC. Its translation is CASSLPGTNVLTF.